Following are 29 T cell receptor beta chains from one sample sequenced in a study of shared clonotypes between healthy human individuals (dated by TCRdb to 2020 to 2021). Libraries came from the immunoSEQ multiplex PCR assay. In its TCRdb copy, this immuneACCESS table keeps in-frame sequences only and misses some clones. Where compared with another copy, unresolved V genes explain less than half of these, and the others have no known cause. Here the sample has almost 700,000 clones; about 91% occur a single time. The leading ten clones occupy about 24% of the sample. CD8 naive samples were obtained by positive selection for CCR7 among CD45RO-negative cells, yielding a CD45RA+CCR7+ population from which TemRA cells were excluded. The material sequenced was naive CD8+ T cells sorted from blood. The cell subset or site label on this specimen signifies: CD45RA+CCR7+. All receptors derive from a man between 25 and 39 years old in good health.

This clone was picked up one time. The gene calls are TRBV7-9 and TRBJ2-3; D unclear. The V gene's germline CDR1 is SEHNR and CDR2 FQNEAQ (reference sequence). This CDR3 region has 11 residues. The V and J ends lost 8 bases and 4 bases respectively, with 7 bases between them. CDR3 loop: CASQSADTQYF. In DNA form, the CDR3 reads TGTGCCAGCCAGAGCGCAGATACGCAGTATTTT.

The chain carries TRBV28 and TRBJ1-5; weak D call: TRBD1 (5 bases). CDR3 length equals 17 residues. In germline, CDR1 is MDHEN, CDR2 SYDVKM. V shed 7 bases and J shed 0 bases, with 19 bases lying between them. The CDR3 loop reads CASTQPRGSPSNQPQHF. The CDR3 DNA is TGTGCCAGCACCCAGCCCCGGGGCAGCCCTAGCAATCAGCCCCAGCATTTT.

The genes are TRBV7-9 and TRBJ1-5; tentatively, D is TRBD1 (6 bases). The germline V and J ends were trimmed by 4 bases and 3 bases, with 10 bases remaining between them. The CDR3 is 14 amino acids. Germline V gene data show CDR1 as SEHNR and CDR2 as FQNEAQ (reference sequence). The CDR3 DNA sequence: TGTGCCAGCAGCTCTAACAGGGACAATCAGCCCCAGCATTTT. As protein: CASSSNRDNQPQHF.

The genes are TRBV18 and TRBJ2-1; 7 nucleotides match TRBD1. V shed 4 bases, J shed 4 bases, and the junction held 7 bases outside the gene matches. This CDR3 has 15 residues. CDR1 is KGHSH, CDR2 LQKENI, per germline. The CDR3 spells CASSRDRAMYNEQFF. The CDR3 region has the DNA TGTGCCAGCTCACGAGACAGGGCCATGTACAATGAGCAGTTCTTC.

The V gene is TRBV29-1, the J gene TRBJ2-1; possible D gene TRBD2, 6 bases. The CDR3 covers 13 residues. Trimming left V 0 bases short and J 7 bases short, with 10 bases between. From germline, CDR1 is SQVTM and CDR2 ANQGSEA. The CDR3 nucleotides are TGCAGCGTTGAAGAGGGACTCGGGAATGAGCAGTTCTTC. Translated: CSVEEGLGNEQFF.

The rearrangement uses TRBV29-1 and TRBJ2-6, with TRBD2 as a possible D gene (5 bases). CDR3 size: 18 residues. CDR1 SQVTM and CDR2 ANQGSEA come from the germline V gene. V lost 7 bases and J lost 0, with 22 bases in between. This CDR3 is CSATVGEDLYSGANVLTF. Written as DNA, the CDR3 is TGCAGCGCTACGGTCGGGGAAGACCTTTACTCTGGGGCCAACGTCCTGACTTTC.

The chain links TRBV11-3 to TRBJ2-5; 7 bases align to TRBD2. The V gene's germline CDR1 is SGHNT and CDR2 YENEEA. V lost 5 bases and J lost 3; bases outside the gene matches: 12. The CDR3 loop spans 16 amino acids. The CDR3 is CASSHGGGNPKETQYF. As DNA, the CDR3 is TGTGCCAGCAGCCATGGGGGAGGGAATCCCAAAGAGACCCAGTACTTC.

The CDR3 DNA reads TGTGCCAGCAGCCCGTGGACAGGGGGCTACACTGAAGCTTTCTTT. It specifies CASSPWTGGYTEAFF. The chain couples TRBV5-4 to TRBJ1-1, with 11 nucleotides matching TRBD1. The CDR3 has 15 residues. With V trimmed by 4 bases and J by 3 bases, 5 bases remained unmatched. Germline CDR1 reads SGHNT; CDR2 reads YYREEE (reference sequence). Together with reference TRBV5-4 and TRBJ1-1, the CDR3 gives the full variable domain: ETGVTQSPTHLIKTRGQQVTLRCSSQSGHNTVSWYQQALGQGPQFIFQYYREEENGRGNFPPRFSGLQFPNYSSELNVNALELDDSALYLCASSPWTGGYTEAFFGQGTRLTVV.

The rearrangement uses TRBV5-6 and TRBJ2-3, with no clear D. CDR1 SGHDT and CDR2 YYEEEE come from the germline V gene. The CDR3 loop spans 14 amino acids. V was cut by 5 bases and J by 4 bases, with 14 bases left in between. The CDR3 nucleotides are TGTGCCAGCAGTTGGGGTGGAGTAGCAGATACGCAGTATTTT. It is translated as CASSWGGVADTQYF.

This sequence joins TRBV28 and TRBJ1-3; 7 bases align to TRBD1. V lost 0 bases, J lost 3 bases, and 11 bases stayed unmatched. The CDR3 loop spans 18 amino acids. Germline CDR1 and CDR2: MDHEN and SYDVKM. The CDR3 loop is CASSLWSWRTGGGNTIYF. In nucleotides, the CDR3 is TGTGCCAGCAGTTTATGGAGCTGGAGGACAGGCGGTGGAAACACCATATATTTT.

The chain has TRBV6-6 and TRBJ1-2; D gene unclear. Germline values: CDR1 MNHNY, CDR2 SVGAGI (reference sequence). The CDR3 totals 11 residues. The V gene lost 4 bases and the J gene lost 8 bases, with 8 bases spanning the gap. The CDR3 coding sequence is TGTGCCAGCAGTTCCTCGGGGGGCTACACCTTC. It specifies CASSSSGGYTF.

V gene TRBV9 combines with J gene TRBJ2-5; TRBD1 matches at 9 bases. The J call may be faulty, since TRBJ2-7 better matches the DNA end. This CDR3 region has 14 residues. Looked up from germline, CDR1 is SGDLS and CDR2 is YYNGEE. CDR3 protein: CASSPRDRADEQYF. In DNA, the CDR3 is TGTGCCAGCAGCCCTAGGGACAGGGCAGACGAGCAGTACTTC.

The J gene is TRBJ2-2, the V gene TRBV30; no definite D call. Germline CDR1 and CDR2: GTSNPN and SVGIG (reference sequence). Trimming took off 2 bases at V and 0 bases at J, with 10 bases between the two ends. The CDR3 spans 15 residues. This CDR3 reads CAWSRYAANTGELFF. As DNA, the CDR3 is TGTGCCTGGAGTAGATACGCGGCGAACACCGGGGAGCTGTTTTTT.

The chain links TRBV4-2 to TRBJ2-1; D uncertain. V lost 6 bases and J lost 6, with 6 bases in between. Per germline, CDR1 LGHNA and CDR2 YNFKEQ. CDR3 length equals 11 residues. CDR3 residues: CASRSRNEQFF. CDR3 sequence (DNA): TGTGCCAGCAGGTCCCGCAATGAGCAGTTCTTC.

The chain links TRBV15 to TRBJ2-1; D unclear. The CDR3 consists of 12 residues. The V gene's germline CDR1 is LNHNV and CDR2 YYDKDF (reference sequence). Trimming cost V 0 bases and J 13 bases, with 10 bases left between them. The CDR3 DNA sequence: TGTGCCACCAGCAGAGAGGCGACACAACAGTTCTTC. Protein product: CATSREATQQFF.

The J gene is TRBJ2-7, the V gene TRBV15, with TRBD1 matching over 7 bases. Germline V gene lookup returns CDR1 LNHNV and CDR2 YYDKDF (reference sequence). The CDR3 spans 15 residues. J was trimmed by 2 bases and V by 3 bases; bases with no gene match: 7. CDR3 sequence: CATSRGKTGTYEQYF. CDR3 sequence (DNA): TGTGCCACCAGCAGGGGCAAGACAGGGACCTACGAGCAGTACTTC. Variable domain in full (rest from reference TRBV15 and TRBJ2-7): DAMVIQNPRYQVTQFGKPVTLSCSQTLNHNVMYWYQQKSSQAPKLLFHYYDKDFNNEADTPDNFQSRRPNTSFCFLDIRSPGLGDTAMYLCATSRGKTGTYEQYFGPGTRLTVT.

J is TRBJ2-1 and V is TRBV7-6; D uncertain. This CDR3 is built from 12 residues. CDR1 and CDR2 (germline): SGHVS, FNYEAQ. V was shortened by 5 bases and J by 7 bases, with 9 bases between the two germline ends. As DNA, the CDR3 is TGTGCCAGCAGCGCCTCTTTTAATGAGCAGTTCTTC. It translates to CASSASFNEQFF. Full variable domain (missing parts from reference TRBV7-6 and TRBJ2-1): GAGVSQSPRYKVTKRGQDVALRCDPISGHVSLYWYRQALGQGPEFLTYFNYEAQQDKSGLPNDRFSAERPEGSISTLTIQRTEQRDSAMYRCASSASFNEQFFGPGTRLTVL.

The CDR3 reads CASSSPPGYAFF. The CDR3 DNA reads TGTGCCAGCAGCTCACCTCCGGGTTACGCTTTCTTT. The chain joins TRBV11-2 to TRBJ1-1, with unresolved D. CDR3 length: 12 amino acids. From germline, CDR1 is SGHAT and CDR2 FQNNGV. With 4 bases removed from V and 11 bases from J, the gap between germline ends came to 14 bases.

The V and J genes are TRBV7-9 and TRBJ2-3; 11 nucleotides line up with TRBD2. The V segment lost 5 bases and the J segment 1 base; nucleotides outside the gene matches: 2. The CDR3 spans 15 residues. CDR1 is SEHNR, CDR2 FQNEAQ, per germline (reference sequence). CDR3 nucleotide sequence: TGTGCCAGCAGCGGGGGACTAGCGGGCACAGATACGCAGTATTTT. Protein product: CASSGGLAGTDTQYF.

A note on this clone: The sample has other DNA sequences that encode this CDR3 too. The chain uses TRBV7-9 and TRBJ2-3; D is ambiguous. Germline CDR1 is SEHNR and CDR2 is FQNEAQ (reference sequence). V lost 2 bases to trimming and J lost 0 bases, with 6 bases between them. This CDR3 is 14 amino acids long. CDR3 protein: CASSLLGSTDTQYF. The DNA of the CDR3 is TGTGCCAGCAGCTTACTCGGGAGCACAGATACGCAGTATTTT.

V gene TRBV5-1 combines with J gene TRBJ2-1; 8 bases line up with TRBD2. The V and J ends lost 3 bases and 5 bases, in that order; junction bases with no gene match: 16. The CDR3 is 18 amino acids. CDR1 and CDR2 (germline): SGHRS, YFSETQ. The CDR3 nucleotides read TGCGCCAGCAGCTCGGCTATCTTCGGGAGGGCTGTCGACAATGAGCAGTTCTTC. This translates into CASSSAIFGRAVDNEQFF.

The chain joins TRBV7-9 to TRBJ2-3; 10 bases fit TRBD2. Trimming cost V 1 base and J 2 bases; bases outside gene matches: 6. CDR1 SEHNR and CDR2 FQNEAQ come from the germline V gene (reference sequence). CDR3 length: 17 amino acids. Here the CDR3 DNA reads TGTGCCAGCAGCTTAGTTACCGGGACTAGCGCCACAGATACGCAGTATTTT. Translating gives CASSLVTGTSATDTQYF. The whole variable domain, remainder taken from reference TRBV7-9 and TRBJ2-3, is DTGVSQNPRHKITKRGQNVTFRCDPISEHNRLYWYRQTLGQGPEFLTYFQNEAQLEKSRLLSDRFSAERPKGSFSTLEIQRTEQGDSAMYLCASSLVTGTSATDTQYFGPGTRLTVL.

Turning to this clone: Additional DNA sequences in this sample encode the identical CDR3. V and J are TRBV19 and TRBJ2-1; 7 nucleotides align to TRBD1. This CDR3 is built from 15 residues. V shed 2 bases, J shed 4 bases, and the junction held 5 bases outside the gene matches. Per the germline V gene, CDR1 is LNHDA and CDR2 is SQIVND (reference sequence). CDR3 DNA: TGTGCCAGTAGTATATGGGACAGTCCTTACAATGAGCAGTTCTTC. Its translation: CASSIWDSPYNEQFF.

The CDR3: CASSLGSSGSTDTQYF. DNA of the CDR3: TGTGCCAGCAGTTTAGGTTCTAGCGGTAGCACAGATACGCAGTATTTT. The chain joins TRBV27 to TRBJ2-3; TRBD2 aligns across 7 bases. Germline values: CDR1 MNHEY, CDR2 SMNVEV (reference sequence). With 2 bases clipped from V and 0 bases from J, the junction kept 5 bases outside the gene matches. The CDR3 contains 16 residues.

The chain links TRBV28 to TRBJ2-7, with 8 positions matching TRBD2. The CDR3 is made up of 14 amino acids. Germline V gene sequence: CDR1 MDHEN, CDR2 SYDVKM. Losses at the gene ends were 5 bases for V and 3 bases for J; bases not matched to a gene: 6. The DNA for the CDR3 is TGTGCCAGCAGTGTGCAGGGGACTAGCTACGAGCAGTACTTC. Translating it yields CASSVQGTSYEQYF.

The CDR3 nucleotides are TGTGCCAGCAGTTACTCTGCGGAGGTGAACATTCAGTACTTC. As protein: CASSYSAEVNIQYF. The chain couples TRBV6-6 to TRBJ2-4, with D tentatively TRBD2 (5 bases). CDR3 length: 14 amino acids. Germline V gene sequence: CDR1 MNHNY, CDR2 SVGAGI (reference sequence). Trimming stripped 0 bases from V and 7 bases from J, with 10 bases between.

This clone appeared once. V usage is TRBV11-2 and J usage is TRBJ2-1, with 12 bases matching TRBD2. Germline V lookup: CDR1 SGHAT, CDR2 FQNNGV. The V and J ends lost 6 bases and 10 bases, in that order; junction bases with no gene match: 10. The CDR3 covers 15 residues. CDR3 coding DNA: TGTGCCAGCAGTCCTCTAGCGGGAGGGCCTCAGGAGCAGTTCTTC. This translates into CASSPLAGGPQEQFF.

This rearrangement joins TRBV7-9 to TRBJ1-1; D remains unclear. The CDR3 has 14 amino acids. V lost 5 bases to trimming and J lost 3 bases, with 13 bases between them. The germline gives CDR1 SEHNR, CDR2 FQNEAQ (reference sequence). As DNA, the CDR3 is TGTGCCAGCAGCCTAGAAGGGTCTGACACTGAAGCTTTCTTT. It specifies CASSLEGSDTEAFF.

This chain uses TRBV7-9 with TRBJ2-5; 7 nucleotides align to TRBD1. V lost 8 bases to trimming and J lost 3 bases; unmatched junction nucleotides: 6. The V gene's germline CDR1 is SEHNR and CDR2 FQNEAQ (reference sequence). The CDR3 is 13 amino acids. The CDR3 loop reads CASGDSTEETQYF. The CDR3 coding sequence is TGTGCCAGCGGGGACAGTACCGAAGAGACCCAGTACTTC.